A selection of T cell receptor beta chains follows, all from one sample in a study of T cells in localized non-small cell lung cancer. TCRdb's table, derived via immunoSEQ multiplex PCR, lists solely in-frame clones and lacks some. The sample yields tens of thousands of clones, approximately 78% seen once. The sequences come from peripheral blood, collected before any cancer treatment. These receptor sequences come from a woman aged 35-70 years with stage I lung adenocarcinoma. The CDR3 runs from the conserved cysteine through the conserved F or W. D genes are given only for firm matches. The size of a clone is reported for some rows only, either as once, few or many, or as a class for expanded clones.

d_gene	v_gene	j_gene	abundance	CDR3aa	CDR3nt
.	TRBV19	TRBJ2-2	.	CASSSQTNTGELFF	TGTGCCAGTAGTAGTCAGACGAACACCGGGGAGCTGTTTTTT
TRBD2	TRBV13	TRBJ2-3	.	CASSATRGGDTQYF	TGTGCCAGCAGCGCCACCCGGGGGGGCGATACGCAGTATTTT
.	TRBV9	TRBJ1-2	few	CASSVREAAGGYTF	TGTGCCAGCAGCGTACGTGAAGCCGCCGGAGGCTACACCTTC
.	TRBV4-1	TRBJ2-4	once	CASSQTGAMSAKNIQYF	TGCGCCAGCAGCCAGACCGGGGCCATGTCGGCCAAAAACATTCAGTACTTC
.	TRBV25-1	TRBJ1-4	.	CASSEYSGIREKLFF	TGTGCCAGCAGTGAATATTCAGGGATTCGTGAAAAACTGTTTTTT
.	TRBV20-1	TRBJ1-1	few	CSARGNTEAFF	TGCAGTGCTAGAGGGAACACTGAAGCTTTCTTT
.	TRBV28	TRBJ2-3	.	CASSRNIADTQYF	TGTGCCAGCAGTCGTAACATAGCGGATACGCAGTATTTT
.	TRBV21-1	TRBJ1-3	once	CASSKEVAGGPTFAIYF	TGTGCCAGCAGCAAAGAGGTCGCGGGCGGACCGACATTCGCCATATATTTT
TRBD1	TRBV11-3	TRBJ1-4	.	CASSPRQGGNEKLFF	TGTGCCAGCAGCCCCAGACAGGGCGGGAATGAAAAACTGTTTTTT
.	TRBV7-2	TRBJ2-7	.	CASSLSASSHEQYF	TGTGCCAGCAGCTTAAGCGCCAGTAGTCACGAGCAGTACTTC
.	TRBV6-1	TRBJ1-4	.	CASSGPPRRGNEKLFF	TGTGCCAGCAGTGGACCTCCGCGGAGGGGTAATGAAAAACTGTTTTTT
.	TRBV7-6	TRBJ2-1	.	CASSLGRGAPTDEQFF	TGTGCCAGCAGCTTAGGACGGGGGGCCCCAACGGATGAGCAGTTCTTC
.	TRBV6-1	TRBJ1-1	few	CASSEGAVDTEAFF	TGTGCCAGCAGTGAAGGGGCAGTGGACACTGAAGCTTTCTTT
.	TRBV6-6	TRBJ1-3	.	CASSNEAGIIYF	TGTGCCAGCAGCAACGAGGCAGGGATTATATATTTT
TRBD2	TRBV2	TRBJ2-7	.	CASNGAGLGEQYF	TGTGCCAGCAATGGGGCAGGACTAGGGGAGCAGTACTTC
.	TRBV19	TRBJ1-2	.	CASSIAGRVQDYGYTF	TGTGCCAGTAGTATCGCAGGGAGGGTCCAAGACTATGGCTACACCTTC
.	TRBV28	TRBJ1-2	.	CASSGGTNYGYTF	TGTGCCAGCAGTGGGGGGACAAACTATGGCTACACCTTC
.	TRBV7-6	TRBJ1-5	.	CASSFPGEGQPQHF	TGTGCCAGCAGCTTCCCGGGGGAAGGTCAGCCCCAGCATTTT
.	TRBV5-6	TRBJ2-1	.	CASSLDRSSYNEQFF	TGTGCCAGCAGCTTGGATCGGTCCTCCTACAATGAGCAGTTCTTC
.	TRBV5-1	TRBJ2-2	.	CASSLGQGIGELFF	TGCGCCAGCAGCTTGGGGCAGGGAATCGGGGAGCTGTTTTTT
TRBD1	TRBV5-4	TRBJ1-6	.	CASSLEQGGSPLHF	TGTGCCAGCAGCTTGGAACAGGGGGGTTCACCCCTCCACTTT
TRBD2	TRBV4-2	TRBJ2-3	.	CASSQPILAGGTDTQYF	TGTGCCAGCAGCCAACCGATACTAGCGGGGGGCACAGATACGCAGTATTTT
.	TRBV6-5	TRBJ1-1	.	CASSYIQPTAPTEAFF	TGTGCCAGCAGTTACATCCAACCGACAGCGCCGACTGAAGCTTTCTTT
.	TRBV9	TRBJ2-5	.	CASSPPGQLQETQYF	TGTGCCAGCAGCCCTCCCGGACAGCTACAAGAGACCCAGTACTTC
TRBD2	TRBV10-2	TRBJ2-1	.	CASRLAGDNEQFF	TGCGCCAGCAGACTAGCGGGGGACAATGAGCAGTTCTTC
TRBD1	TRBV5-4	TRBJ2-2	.	CASSNRGRGTGELFF	TGTGCCAGCAGCAACAGGGGGCGCGGCACCGGGGAGCTGTTTTTT
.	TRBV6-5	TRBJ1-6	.	CASSYGSVVRNSPLHF	TGTGCCAGCAGTTACGGGTCGGTGGTTCGGAATTCACCCCTCCACTTT
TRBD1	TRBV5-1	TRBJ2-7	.	CASSWGRDRGYEQYF	TGCGCCAGCAGCTGGGGACGGGACAGGGGATACGAGCAGTACTTC
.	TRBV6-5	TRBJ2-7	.	CASTQDSLTYEQYF	TGTGCCAGCACCCAGGACAGTCTCACCTACGAGCAGTACTTC
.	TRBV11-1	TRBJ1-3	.	CASSPRVFTWGNTIYF	TGTGCCAGCAGCCCGCGAGTCTTCACTTGGGGAAACACCATATATTTT
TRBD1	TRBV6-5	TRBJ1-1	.	CASSYDRGYEAFF	TGTGCCAGCAGTTACGACAGGGGGTATGAAGCTTTCTTT
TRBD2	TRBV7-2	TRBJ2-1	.	CASSLALRGTSGGLGQFF	TGTGCCAGCAGCTTAGCGCTAAGAGGGACTAGCGGGGGCCTGGGGCAGTTCTTC
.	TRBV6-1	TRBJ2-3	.	CASGGGVSGTDTQYF	TGTGCCAGCGGAGGAGGCGTATCCGGCACAGATACGCAGTATTTT
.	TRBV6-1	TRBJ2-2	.	CASSEAGRKTGELFF	TGTGCCAGCAGTGAAGCGGGGCGTAAAACCGGGGAGCTGTTTTTT
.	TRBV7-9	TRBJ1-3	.	CASSPLGVSGNTIYF	TGTGCCAGCAGCCCCTTGGGGGTTTCTGGAAACACCATATATTTT
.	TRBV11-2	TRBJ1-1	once	CASSLAGRQNTEAFF	TGTGCCAGCAGCTTAGCGGGCCGCCAGAACACTGAAGCTTTCTTT
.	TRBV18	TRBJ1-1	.	CASSPPTGSTEAFF	TGTGCCAGCTCACCACCGACGGGGAGCACTGAAGCTTTCTTT
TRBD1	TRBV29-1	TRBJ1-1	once	CSVVLRGGLATEAFF	TGCAGCGTTGTCCTCAGGGGGGGATTAGCCACTGAAGCTTTCTTT
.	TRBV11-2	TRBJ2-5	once	CASSLNPSEEETQYF	TGTGCCAGCAGCTTAAATCCTAGCGAGGAAGAGACCCAGTACTTC
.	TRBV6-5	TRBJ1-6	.	CASSSLVDENSPLHF	TGTGCCAGCAGCTCCCTCGTGGACGAGAATTCACCCCTCCACTTT
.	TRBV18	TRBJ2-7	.	CASSSGPEGWEQYF	TGTGCCAGCTCATCCGGCCCAGAGGGGTGGGAGCAGTACTTC
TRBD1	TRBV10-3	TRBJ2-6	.	CASRPGQGKSGANVLTF	TGTGCCAGTAGACCGGGACAGGGGAAGTCTGGGGCCAACGTCCTGACTTTC
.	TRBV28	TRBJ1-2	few	CASTSGGGYGYTF	TGTGCCAGCACCTCGGGGGGGGGCTATGGCTACACCTTC
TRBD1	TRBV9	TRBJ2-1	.	CASSDFPGQGNNEQFF	TGTGCCAGCAGCGACTTCCCGGGACAGGGGAACAATGAGCAGTTCTTC
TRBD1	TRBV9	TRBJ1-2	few	CASSAGQGLEGYTF	TGTGCCAGCAGTGCGGGACAGGGGTTGGAGGGCTACACCTTC